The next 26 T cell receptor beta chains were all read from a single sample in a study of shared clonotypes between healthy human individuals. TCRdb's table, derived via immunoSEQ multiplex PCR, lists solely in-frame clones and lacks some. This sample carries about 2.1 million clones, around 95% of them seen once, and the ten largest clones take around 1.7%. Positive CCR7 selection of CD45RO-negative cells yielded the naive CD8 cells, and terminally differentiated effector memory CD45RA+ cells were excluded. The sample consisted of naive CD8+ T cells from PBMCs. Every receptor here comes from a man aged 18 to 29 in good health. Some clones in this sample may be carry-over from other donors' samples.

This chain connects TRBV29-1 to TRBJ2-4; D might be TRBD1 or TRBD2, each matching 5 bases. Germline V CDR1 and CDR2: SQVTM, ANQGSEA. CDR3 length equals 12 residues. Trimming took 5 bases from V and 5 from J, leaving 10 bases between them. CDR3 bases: TGCAGCGTTCATGGGACGGAAAACATTCAGTACTTC. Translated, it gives CSVHGTENIQYF.

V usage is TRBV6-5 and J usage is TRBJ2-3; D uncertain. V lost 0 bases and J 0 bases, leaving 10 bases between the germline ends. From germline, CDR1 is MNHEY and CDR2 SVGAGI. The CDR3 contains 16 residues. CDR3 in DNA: TGTGCCAGCAGTTACTCCCGGAAATCTAGCACAGATACGCAGTATTTT. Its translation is CASSYSRKSSTDTQYF.

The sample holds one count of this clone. The CDR3 here is CASSLSGTAFYEQYF. CDR3 in DNA: TGTGCCAGCAGTTTATCTGGGACAGCCTTCTACGAGCAGTACTTC. The gene calls are TRBV27 and TRBJ2-7, with 7 nucleotides matching TRBD1. Germline V CDR1 and CDR2: MNHEY, SMNVEV (reference sequence). This CDR3 has 15 amino acids. V shed 0 bases and J 3 bases; nucleotides not matched to a gene: 5.

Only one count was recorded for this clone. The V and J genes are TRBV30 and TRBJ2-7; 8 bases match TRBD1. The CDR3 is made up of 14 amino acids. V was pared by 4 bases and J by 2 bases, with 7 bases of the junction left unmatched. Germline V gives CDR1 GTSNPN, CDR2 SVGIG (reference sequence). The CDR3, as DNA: TGTGCCTGGATTTTTGGGACAGGTCCCTACGAGCAGTACTTC. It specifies CAWIFGTGPYEQYF.

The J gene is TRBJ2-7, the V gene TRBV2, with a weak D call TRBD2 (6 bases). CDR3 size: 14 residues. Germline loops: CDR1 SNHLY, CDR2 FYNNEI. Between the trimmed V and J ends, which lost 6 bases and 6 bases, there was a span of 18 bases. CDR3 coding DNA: TGTGCCAGCAGGGGAGGTACCGAGACTTCCGAGCAGTACTTC. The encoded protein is CASRGGTETSEQYF.

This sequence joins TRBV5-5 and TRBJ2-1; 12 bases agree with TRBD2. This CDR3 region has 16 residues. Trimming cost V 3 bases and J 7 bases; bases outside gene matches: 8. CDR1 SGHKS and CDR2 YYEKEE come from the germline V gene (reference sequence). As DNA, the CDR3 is TGTGCCAGCAGCTCGAGACTAGCGGGAGCAGGTAATGAGCAGTTCTTC. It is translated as CASSSRLAGAGNEQFF.

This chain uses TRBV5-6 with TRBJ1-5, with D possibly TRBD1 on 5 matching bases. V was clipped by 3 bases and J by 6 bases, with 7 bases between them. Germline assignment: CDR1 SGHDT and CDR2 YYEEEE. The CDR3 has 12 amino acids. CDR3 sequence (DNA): TGTGCCAGCAGCTATCAGGGTCAGCCCCAGCATTTT. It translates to CASSYQGQPQHF.

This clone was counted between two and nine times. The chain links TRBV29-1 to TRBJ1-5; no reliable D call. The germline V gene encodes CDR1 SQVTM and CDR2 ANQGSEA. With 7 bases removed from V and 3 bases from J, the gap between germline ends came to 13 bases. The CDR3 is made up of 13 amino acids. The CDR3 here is CSGADGYNQPQHF. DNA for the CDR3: TGCAGCGGAGCCGACGGTTACAATCAGCCCCAGCATTTT.

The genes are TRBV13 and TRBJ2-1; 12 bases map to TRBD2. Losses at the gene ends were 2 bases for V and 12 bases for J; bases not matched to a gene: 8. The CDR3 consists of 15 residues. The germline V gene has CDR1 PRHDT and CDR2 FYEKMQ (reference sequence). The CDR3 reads CASSLRLAGAWGQFF. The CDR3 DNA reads TGTGCCAGCAGCTTAAGACTAGCGGGGGCATGGGGGCAGTTCTTC. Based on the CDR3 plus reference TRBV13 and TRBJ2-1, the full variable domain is AAGVIQSPRHLIKEKRETATLKCYPIPRHDTVYWYQQGPGQDPQFLISFYEKMQSDKGSIPDRFSAQQFSDYHSELNMSSLELGDSALYFCASSLRLAGAWGQFFGPGTRLTVL.

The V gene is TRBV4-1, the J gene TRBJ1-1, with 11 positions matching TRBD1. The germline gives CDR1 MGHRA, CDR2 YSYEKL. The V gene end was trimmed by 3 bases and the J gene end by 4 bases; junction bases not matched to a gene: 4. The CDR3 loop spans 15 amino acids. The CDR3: CASSQDRGLGTEAFF. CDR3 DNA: TGCGCCAGCAGCCAGGACAGGGGGCTTGGCACTGAAGCTTTCTTT.

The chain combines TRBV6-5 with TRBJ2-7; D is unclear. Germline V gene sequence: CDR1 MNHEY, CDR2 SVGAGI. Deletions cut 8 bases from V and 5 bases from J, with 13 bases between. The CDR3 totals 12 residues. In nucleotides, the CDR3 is TGTGCCAGCCAGGATGATACTAACGAGCAGTACTTC. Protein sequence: CASQDDTNEQYF.

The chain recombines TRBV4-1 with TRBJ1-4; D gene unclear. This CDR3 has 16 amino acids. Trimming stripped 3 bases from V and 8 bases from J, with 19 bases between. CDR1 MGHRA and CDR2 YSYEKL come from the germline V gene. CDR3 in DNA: TGCGCCAGCAGCCAGACCCCGACGGTGTTTTCGGAAAAACTGTTTTTT. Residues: CASSQTPTVFSEKLFF.

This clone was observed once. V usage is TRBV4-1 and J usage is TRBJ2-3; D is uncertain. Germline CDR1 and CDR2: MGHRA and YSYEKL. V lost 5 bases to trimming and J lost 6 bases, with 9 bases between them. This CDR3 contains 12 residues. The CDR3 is CASSWVEDTQYF. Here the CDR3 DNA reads TGCGCCAGCAGCTGGGTAGAGGATACGCAGTATTTT.

The CDR3 sequence: CASSSVTSGRRGGEQFF. CDR3 DNA: TGTGCCAGCAGTTCGGTGACTAGCGGGAGAAGAGGTGGTGAGCAGTTCTTC. The J gene is TRBJ2-1, the V gene TRBV27, with TRBD2 matching over 12 bases. After removal of 4 bases from V and 9 bases from J, the junction contained 13 bases not matched to a gene. The CDR3 is 17 residues long. In germline, CDR1 is MNHEY, CDR2 SMNVEV (reference sequence).

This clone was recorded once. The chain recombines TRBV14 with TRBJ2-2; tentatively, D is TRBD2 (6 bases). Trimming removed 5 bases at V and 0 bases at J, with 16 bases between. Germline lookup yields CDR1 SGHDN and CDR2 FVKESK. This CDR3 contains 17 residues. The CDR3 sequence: CASSALGLLTNTGELFF. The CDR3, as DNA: TGTGCCAGCAGCGCCCTGGGACTGCTTACGAACACCGGGGAGCTGTTTTTT.

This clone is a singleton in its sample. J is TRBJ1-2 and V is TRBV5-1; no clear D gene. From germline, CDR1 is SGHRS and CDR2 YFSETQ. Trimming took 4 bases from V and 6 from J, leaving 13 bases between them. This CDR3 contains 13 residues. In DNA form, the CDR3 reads TGCGCCAGCAGCCGCCTTGGGGTCGATGGCTACACCTTC. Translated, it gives CASSRLGVDGYTF.

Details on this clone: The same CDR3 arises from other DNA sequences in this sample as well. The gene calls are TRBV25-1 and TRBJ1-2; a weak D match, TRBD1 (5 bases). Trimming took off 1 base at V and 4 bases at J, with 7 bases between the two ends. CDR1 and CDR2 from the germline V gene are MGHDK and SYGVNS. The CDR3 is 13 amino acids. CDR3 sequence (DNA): TGTGCCAGCAGTGAATCGGGGACCTATGGCTACACCTTC. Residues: CASSESGTYGYTF.

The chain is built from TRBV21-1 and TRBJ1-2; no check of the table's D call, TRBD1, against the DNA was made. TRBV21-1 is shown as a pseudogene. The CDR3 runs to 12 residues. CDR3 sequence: CASKRDSYGYTF. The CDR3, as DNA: TGTGCCAGCAAAAGGGACAGCTATGGCTACACCTTC.

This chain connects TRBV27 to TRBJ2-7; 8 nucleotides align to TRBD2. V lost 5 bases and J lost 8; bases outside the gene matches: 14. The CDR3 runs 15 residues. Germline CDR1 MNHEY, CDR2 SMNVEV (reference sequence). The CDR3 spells CASSPPGLVHRQQYF. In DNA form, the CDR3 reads TGTGCCAGCAGTCCTCCGGGACTAGTCCACCGGCAGCAGTACTTC.

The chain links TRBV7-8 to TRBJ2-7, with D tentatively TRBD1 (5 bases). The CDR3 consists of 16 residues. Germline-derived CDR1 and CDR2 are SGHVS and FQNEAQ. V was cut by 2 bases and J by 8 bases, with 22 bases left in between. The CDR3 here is CASSLWGQVGFVQQYF. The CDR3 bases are TGTGCCAGCAGCTTATGGGGCCAGGTGGGGTTTGTCCAGCAGTACTTC.

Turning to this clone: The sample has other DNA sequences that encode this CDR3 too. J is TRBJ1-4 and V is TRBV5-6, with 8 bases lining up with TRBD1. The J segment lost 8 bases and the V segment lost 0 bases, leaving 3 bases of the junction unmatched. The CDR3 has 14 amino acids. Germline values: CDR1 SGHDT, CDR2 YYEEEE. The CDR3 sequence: CASSLGQGTEKLFF. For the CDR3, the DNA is TGTGCCAGCAGCTTGGGACAGGGGACGGAAAAACTGTTTTTT.

The CDR3 sequence is CASRHSGSWSDTQYF. CDR3 nucleotide sequence: TGTGCCAGCAGACATAGCGGGAGTTGGTCAGATACGCAGTATTTT. This sequence joins TRBV28 and TRBJ2-3; TRBD2 aligns across 9 bases. The CDR3 runs 15 residues. V dropped 6 bases and J dropped 4; count of bases not matched to a gene: 8. CDR1 and CDR2 from the germline V gene are MDHEN and SYDVKM.

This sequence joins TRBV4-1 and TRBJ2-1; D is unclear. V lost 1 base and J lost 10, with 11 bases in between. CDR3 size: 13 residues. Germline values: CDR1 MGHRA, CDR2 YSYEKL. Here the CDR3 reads CASSQGWSEEQFF. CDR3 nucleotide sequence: TGCGCCAGCAGCCAAGGCTGGTCCGAGGAGCAGTTCTTC.

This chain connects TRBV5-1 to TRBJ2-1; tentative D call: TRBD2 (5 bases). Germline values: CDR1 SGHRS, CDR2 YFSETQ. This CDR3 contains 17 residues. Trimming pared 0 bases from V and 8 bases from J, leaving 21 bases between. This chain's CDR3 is CASSLAIEGKIGDEQFF. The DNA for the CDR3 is TGCGCCAGCAGCTTGGCCATCGAGGGCAAGATTGGAGATGAGCAGTTCTTC. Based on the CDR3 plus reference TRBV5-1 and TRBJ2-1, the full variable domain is KAGVTQTPRYLIKTRGQQVTLSCSPISGHRSVSWYQQTPGQGLQFLFEYFSETQRNKGNFPGRFSGRQFSNSRSEMNVSTLELGDSALYLCASSLAIEGKIGDEQFFGPGTRLTVL.

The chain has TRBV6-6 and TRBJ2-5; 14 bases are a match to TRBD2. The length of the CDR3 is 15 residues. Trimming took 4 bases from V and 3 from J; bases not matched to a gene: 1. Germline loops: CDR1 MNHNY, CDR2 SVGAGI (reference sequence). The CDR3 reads CASSWGLAGEETQYF. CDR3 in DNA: TGTGCCAGCAGTTGGGGACTAGCGGGAGAAGAGACCCAGTACTTC.

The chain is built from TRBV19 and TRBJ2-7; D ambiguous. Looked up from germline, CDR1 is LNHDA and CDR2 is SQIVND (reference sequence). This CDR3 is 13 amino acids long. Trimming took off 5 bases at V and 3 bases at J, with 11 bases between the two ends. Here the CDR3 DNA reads TGTGCCAGTAGTTCAGGCAGATACTACGAGCAGTACTTC. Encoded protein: CASSSGRYYEQYF. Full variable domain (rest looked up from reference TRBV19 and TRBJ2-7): DGGITQSPKYLFRKEGQNVTLSCEQNLNHDAMYWYRQDPGQGLRLIYYSQIVNDFQKGDIAEGYSVSREKKESFPLTVTSAQKNPTAFYLCASSSGRYYEQYFGPGTRLTVT.